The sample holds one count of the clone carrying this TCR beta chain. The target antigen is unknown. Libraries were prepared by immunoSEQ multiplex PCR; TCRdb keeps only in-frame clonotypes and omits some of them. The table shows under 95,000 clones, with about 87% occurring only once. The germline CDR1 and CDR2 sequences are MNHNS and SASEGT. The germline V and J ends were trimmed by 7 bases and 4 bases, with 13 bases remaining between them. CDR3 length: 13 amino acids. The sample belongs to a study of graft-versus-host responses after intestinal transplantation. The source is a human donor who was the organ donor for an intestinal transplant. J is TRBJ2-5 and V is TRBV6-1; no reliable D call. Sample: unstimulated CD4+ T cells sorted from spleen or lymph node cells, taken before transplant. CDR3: CASTEQWSETQYF. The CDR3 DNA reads TGTGCCAGCACTGAGCAGTGGTCAGAGACCCAGTACTTC.